The 19 T cell receptor beta chains reported below all come from one sample, sequenced in a study of immune cell composition in non-small cell lung cancer. Sequencing was performed with immunoSEQ multiplex PCR; in TCRdb, only in-frame clones are kept and a portion is missing. Of some 3,900 clones in the sample, less than 80% were seen once. Sequencing was done on a sample of lung tumor tissue. These receptors were obtained from a human donor with non-small cell lung cancer.

This rearrangement joins TRBV11-3 to TRBJ2-2; TRBD1 agrees at 9 bases. In germline, CDR1 is SGHNT, CDR2 YENEEA. V lost 5 bases to trimming and J lost 6 bases; unmatched junction nucleotides: 7. CDR3 size: 15 residues. CDR3 coding DNA: TGTGCCAGCAGCCTGGGGGACAGGGTCGCCGGGGAGCTGTTTTTT. This codes for CASSLGDRVAGELFF. The whole variable domain, remainder taken from reference TRBV11-3 and TRBJ2-2, is EAGVVQSPRYKIIEKKQPVAFWCNPISGHNTLYWYLQNLGQGPELLIRYENEEAVDDSQLPKDRFSAERLKGVDSTLKIQPAELGDSAVYLCASSLGDRVAGELFFGEGSRLTVL.

The rearrangement uses TRBV5-1 and TRBJ2-2; 9 positions agree with TRBD1. The V gene's germline CDR1 is SGHRS and CDR2 YFSETQ. Unmatched junction bases numbered 7, after V lost 4 bases and J lost 6 bases. CDR3 length: 15 amino acids. This CDR3 reads CASSPPGQGAGELFF. Written as DNA, the CDR3 is TGCGCCAGCAGCCCGCCGGGACAGGGAGCCGGGGAGCTGTTTTTT.

This sequence joins TRBV6-4 and TRBJ2-1; 9 nucleotides align to TRBD2. CDR1 MRHNA and CDR2 SNTAGT come from the germline V gene. V was pared by 2 bases and J by 6 bases, with 5 bases of the junction left unmatched. There are 15 residues in the CDR3. CDR3 DNA: TGTGCCAGCAGTGACAGGGCGGGAGGGCCCAATGAGCAGTTCTTC. Protein: CASSDRAGGPNEQFF.

CDR3 sequence reads: CASSLNSGRSTDTQYF. CDR3 coding DNA: TGTGCCAGCAGCTTAAATAGCGGGAGAAGCACAGATACGCAGTATTTT. The J gene is TRBJ2-3, the V gene TRBV11-1; 9 positions agree with TRBD2. Germline CDR1 and CDR2: SGHAT and FQDESV (reference sequence). The CDR3 runs to 16 residues. The junction had 3 bases not matched to a gene; V was cut back by 2 bases and J by 0 bases.

This chain uses TRBV5-6 with TRBJ2-2, with unresolved D. Germline CDR1 is SGHDT and CDR2 is YYEEEE. The CDR3 spans 14 residues. The V end lost 0 bases, the J end lost 4 bases, and 7 bases lay between the germline ends. CDR3 loop: CASSLGTGTGELFF. Written as DNA, the CDR3 is TGTGCCAGCAGCTTGGGTACGGGCACCGGGGAGCTGTTTTTT.

The DNA of the CDR3 is TGTGCCAGCAGCTTGGATCGCAGGAACTACGAGCAGTACTTC. This codes for CASSLDRRNYEQYF. This sequence joins TRBV5-6 and TRBJ2-7; D call uncertain. CDR1 is SGHDT and CDR2 is YYEEEE in the germline V gene. This CDR3 spans 14 amino acids. Between the trimmed V and J ends, which lost 0 bases and 3 bases, there was a span of 10 bases. The variable domain in full, with the rest retrieved from reference TRBV5-6 and TRBJ2-7, is DAGVTQSPTHLIKTRGQQVTLRCSPKSGHDTVSWYQQALGQGPQFIFQYYEEEERQRGNFPDRFSGHQFPNYSSELNVNALLLGDSALYLCASSLDRRNYEQYFGPGTRLTVT.

The V and J genes are TRBV27 and TRBJ2-3; D gene unclear. This CDR3 is 15 amino acids long. With 5 bases removed from V and 0 bases from J, the gap between germline ends came to 12 bases. Per the germline V gene, CDR1 is MNHEY and CDR2 is SMNVEV (reference sequence). Here the CDR3 DNA reads TGTGCCAGCAGTCCCCAGATCTCTAGCACAGATACGCAGTATTTT. Encoded protein: CASSPQISSTDTQYF.

The chain couples TRBV28 to TRBJ2-1, with 8 bases aligning to TRBD2. J was trimmed by 3 bases and V by 6 bases; bases with no gene match: 10. The CDR3 length is 16 residues. The germline gives CDR1 MDHEN, CDR2 SYDVKM. CDR3 DNA sequence: TGTGCCAGCAGCGGGGCCGGAGCGGGAGACTACAATGAGCAGTTCTTC. This gives the protein CASSGAGAGDYNEQFF.

This rearrangement joins TRBV27 to TRBJ2-3, with 9 nucleotides matching TRBD2. V was clipped by 2 bases and J by 5 bases; unmatched bases: 11. Germline V gene sequence: CDR1 MNHEY, CDR2 SMNVEV (reference sequence). This CDR3 is 17 amino acids long. The CDR3 sequence: CASSLNTAGGPLDTQYF. In DNA, the CDR3 is TGTGCCAGCAGTTTAAATACGGCGGGAGGGCCGTTAGATACGCAGTATTTT.

CDR3 sequence: CAIQQGENSYEQYF. CDR3 coding DNA: TGTGCCATCCAACAGGGGGAAAACTCCTACGAGCAGTACTTC. This chain connects TRBV6-5 to TRBJ2-7, with 8 bases lining up with TRBD1. With 10 bases clipped from V and 0 bases from J, the junction kept 8 bases outside the gene matches. Germline V gives CDR1 MNHEY, CDR2 SVGAGI. The CDR3 runs 14 residues.

The chain links TRBV9 to TRBJ2-3; 9 bases map to TRBD2. V gave up 0 bases and J gave up 4 bases; unmatched junction bases: 3. CDR1 and CDR2 from the germline V gene are SGDLS and YYNGEE. This CDR3 spans 15 amino acids. The CDR3 sequence: CASSVGSGSSDTQYF. As DNA, the CDR3 is TGTGCCAGCAGCGTAGGTAGCGGGAGCTCAGATACGCAGTATTTT. The whole variable domain, remainder taken from reference TRBV9 and TRBJ2-3, is DSGVTQTPKHLITATGQRVTLRCSPRSGDLSVYWYQQSLDQGLQFLIQYYNGEERAKGNILERFSAQQFPDLHSELNLSSLELGDSALYFCASSVGSGSSDTQYFGPGTRLTVL.

V gene TRBV14 combines with J gene TRBJ2-5; D is possibly TRBD2 (7 bases). Germline assignment: CDR1 SGHDN and CDR2 FVKESK. The CDR3 loop spans 14 amino acids. V was clipped by 4 bases and J by 7 bases, with 16 bases between them. The CDR3 loop reads CASSPGGTGGTQYF. The CDR3 nucleotides are TGTGCCAGCAGCCCGGGGGGCACGGGCGGGACCCAGTACTTC. The full variable domain, completed using reference TRBV14 and TRBJ2-5, is EAGVTQFPSHSVIEKGQTVTLRCDPISGHDNLYWYRRVMGKEIKFLLHFVKESKQDESGMPNNRFLAERTGGTYSTLKVQPAELEDSGVYFCASSPGGTGGTQYFGPGTRLLVL.

This rearrangement joins TRBV4-1 to TRBJ1-5; the match to TRBD1 covers 10 bases. Germline loops: CDR1 MGHRA, CDR2 YSYEKL. Unmatched junction bases numbered 8, after V lost 4 bases and J lost 8 bases. The CDR3 loop spans 15 amino acids. Here the CDR3 reads CASSPSGTGAEPQHF. The CDR3 DNA sequence: TGCGCCAGCAGCCCATCCGGGACAGGGGCAGAGCCCCAGCATTTT.

This clone is a singleton in its sample. The same CDR3 is also encoded by other DNA sequences in this sample. The CDR3 DNA sequence: TGCGCCAGCAGCCTGGAAGTAGCGGGAGTTGGCAATGAGCAGTTCTTC. Translating gives CASSLEVAGVGNEQFF. V gene TRBV5-1 combines with J gene TRBJ2-1; 9 bases map to TRBD2. J gave up 6 bases and V 4 bases, and 11 bases lay outside the gene matches. From germline, CDR1 is SGHRS and CDR2 YFSETQ. This CDR3 comprises 16 residues.

This clone has more than one count but fewer than ten. The chain joins TRBV7-3 to TRBJ2-1, with D hard to call. V was clipped by 5 bases and J by 1 base, with 12 bases between them. The V gene's germline CDR1 is SGHTA and CDR2 FQGTGA. CDR3 length equals 15 residues. CDR3 nucleotides: TGTGCCAGCAGCCCCTCGGTAGTATCCTACAATGAGCAGTTCTTC. Translating it yields CASSPSVVSYNEQFF.

The J gene is TRBJ1-3, the V gene TRBV7-9; D may be TRBD1 (5 bases). V lost 5 bases to trimming and J lost 1 base, with 18 bases between them. CDR1 is SEHNR and CDR2 is FQNEAQ in the germline V gene (reference sequence). CDR3 length equals 17 residues. This chain's CDR3 is CASSSDRSYGSGNTIYF. The CDR3 DNA is TGTGCCAGCAGCAGTGACAGATCGTATGGATCTGGAAACACCATATATTTT. The full variable domain, its missing parts supplied by reference TRBV7-9 and TRBJ1-3, is DTGVSQNPRHKITKRGQNVTFRCDPISEHNRLYWYRQTLGQGPEFLTYFQNEAQLEKSRLLSDRFSAERPKGSFSTLEIQRTEQGDSAMYLCASSSDRSYGSGNTIYFGEGSWLTVV.

This rearrangement joins TRBV10-3 to TRBJ2-7, with a weak D call TRBD2 (7 bases). V dropped 10 bases and J dropped 5 bases, with 15 bases sitting between them. Germline-derived CDR1 and CDR2 are ENHRY and SYGVKD. The CDR3 extends over 12 amino acids. CDR3 in amino acids: CATNRGADEQYF. CDR3 DNA sequence: TGTGCCACAAACCGGGGGGCTGACGAGCAGTACTTC.

This sequence joins TRBV21-1 and TRBJ2-7; TRBD2, the D gene given by the table, was not confirmed from the DNA. TRBV21-1 is tagged as a pseudogene. CDR3 length: 19 residues. CDR3 DNA: TGTGCCACCACAAGACCGGGACTAGTCCGCGGCGCCGAGAATGACGAGCAGTACTTC. Translating it yields CATTRPGLVRGAENDEQYF.

CDR3 loop: CASRLDIEDTIYF. CDR3 sequence (DNA): TGTGCCAGTAGGTTGGACATTGAAGACACCATATATTTT. The gene calls are TRBV19 and TRBJ1-3; TRBD1 is a possible D gene (5 bases). The CDR3 loop spans 13 amino acids. The germline gives CDR1 LNHDA, CDR2 SQIVND (reference sequence). Trimming stripped 6 bases from V and 8 bases from J, with 14 bases between.